The 21 T cell receptor beta chains below come from one sample, sequenced in a study of vaccination and CD4 T cells after COVID-19. Treatment reported: 10-day PBMC culture with coronavirus spike peptide pools or control peptides (ViraFEST assay). These receptors lack a known antigen. With the Oncomine TCR Beta short-read assay, DNA from cultured CD4+ T cells was sequenced. TCRdb passed the PCR reads through MiXCR, listing each CDR3 protein once. The profile shows over 5,000 distinct CDR3 sequences, about 45% of them singletons. Sequencing was done on a sample of CD4+ T cells from blood, cultured in vitro. These receptors came from a human donor who had recovered from COVID-19.

The V and J genes are TRBV20-1 and TRBJ1-2; 8 nucleotides line up with TRBD1. The germline V gene encodes CDR1 DFQATT and CDR2 SNEGSKA (reference sequence). The V gene end was trimmed by 3 bases and the J gene end by 4 bases; junction bases not matched to a gene: 7. The length of the CDR3 is 14 residues. The CDR3: CSARGSGGVYGYTF. Written as DNA, the CDR3 is TGCAGTGCTAGGGGGTCAGGGGGCGTCTATGGCTACACCTTC.

In DNA, the CDR3 is TGTGCCAGCAGCTCCCGGGGGCACCAAGAGACCCAGTACTTC. This encodes CASSSRGHQETQYF. The rearrangement uses TRBV7-2 and TRBJ2-5; tentatively, D is TRBD1 or TRBD2 (6 bases each). With 4 bases removed from V and 0 bases from J, the gap between germline ends came to 9 bases. This CDR3 has 14 residues. The V gene's germline CDR1 is SGHTA and CDR2 FQGNSA.

This clonotype was detected a few times. The chain joins TRBV27 to TRBJ2-5; 7 bases agree with TRBD2. This CDR3 is built from 12 residues. The V gene's germline CDR1 is MNHEY and CDR2 SMNVEV (reference sequence). The V gene end was trimmed by 3 bases and the J gene end by 10 bases; junction bases not matched to a gene: 5. In nucleotides, the CDR3 is TGTGCCAGCAGTTTCCTGGGGGGGGGCCAGTACTTC. Its translation: CASSFLGGGQYF.

The sample holds one count of this clonotype. This could be a read error, since a much larger clone is one nucleotide away. The chain joins TRBV20-1 to TRBJ2-7; D call uncertain. Germline CDR1 is DFQATT and CDR2 is SNEGSKA (reference sequence). This CDR3 contains 11 residues. The CDR3 loop is CSARDLYEQHF. In DNA form, the CDR3 reads TGCAGTGCTAGAGACCTCTACGAGCAGCACTTC.

V usage is TRBV20-1 and J usage is TRBJ2-7; 12 nucleotides match TRBD2. Germline values: CDR1 DFQATT, CDR2 SNEGSKA (reference sequence). The V segment lost 2 bases and the J segment 6 bases; nucleotides outside the gene matches: 8. CDR3 length: 15 residues. The CDR3 DNA is TGCAGTGCTAGACGGACTAGCGGGGACCTAACCGAGCAGTACTTC. Amino acids: CSARRTSGDLTEQYF.

The chain links TRBV7-9 to TRBJ2-7, with 7 bases lining up with TRBD1. This CDR3 comprises 13 residues. Losses at the gene ends were 3 bases for V and 2 bases for J; bases not matched to a gene: 1. Germline values: CDR1 SEHNR, CDR2 FQNEAQ (reference sequence). CDR3 sequence reads: CASSLTGTYEQYF. The CDR3 nucleotides read TGTGCCAGCAGCTTGACAGGGACCTACGAGCAGTACTTC. Complete variable domain (other parts from reference TRBV7-9 and TRBJ2-7): DTGVSQNPRHKITKRGQNVTFRCDPISEHNRLYWYRQTLGQGPEFLTYFQNEAQLEKSRLLSDRFSAERPKGSFSTLEIQRTEQGDSAMYLCASSLTGTYEQYFGPGTRLTVT.

V gene TRBV20-1 combines with J gene TRBJ2-7; D might be TRBD2 (5 bases). CDR1 and CDR2 from the germline V gene are DFQATT and SNEGSKA (reference sequence). V lost 5 bases and J lost 2, with 16 bases in between. This CDR3 spans 14 amino acids. CDR3 coding DNA: TGCAGTGCTTTCCATCCCGGGGTAACCTACGAGCAGTACTTC. Protein: CSAFHPGVTYEQYF.

The chain combines TRBV27 with TRBJ2-7, with D maybe TRBD1 (9 bases). Germline V lookup: CDR1 MNHEY, CDR2 SMNVEV (reference sequence). V was cut by 1 base and J by 7 bases, with 20 bases left in between. The CDR3 has 16 residues. The CDR3 DNA sequence: TGTGCCAGCAGTTTATACGACAGGGGGTCGGGGGGGGAGCAGTACTTC. Translation: CASSLYDRGSGGEQYF.

This chain joins TRBV7-9 and TRBJ1-1, with D possibly TRBD1 on 6 matching bases. CDR3 length: 12 amino acids. Germline V gives CDR1 SEHNR, CDR2 FQNEAQ (reference sequence). Trimming stripped 5 bases from V and 6 bases from J, with 10 bases between. CDR3 bases: TGTGCCAGCAGCCCCGGGACACCTGAAGCTTTCTTT. Amino acids: CASSPGTPEAFF.

The chain employs TRBV20-1 and TRBJ2-7; 10 bases match TRBD2. V lost 6 bases and J lost 4; bases outside the gene matches: 15. Germline CDR1 reads DFQATT; CDR2 reads SNEGSKA (reference sequence). There are 16 residues in the CDR3. DNA of the CDR3: TGCAGTGCCCCCCGGGCAGTCGGGACTAGCGTGTACGAGCAGTACTTC. This sequence encodes CSAPRAVGTSVYEQYF.

This clonotype was seen only a few times. The chain joins TRBV20-1 to TRBJ2-1; D gene ambiguous. Trimming shortened V by 0 bases and J by 7 bases, and 1 base separated the two germline ends. Germline CDR1 DFQATT, CDR2 SNEGSKA (reference sequence). The CDR3 is made up of 10 amino acids. The CDR3 coding sequence is TGCAGTGCTAGAGAGAATGAGCAGTTCTTC. Encoded protein: CSARENEQFF.

The gene calls are TRBV27 and TRBJ2-3, with TRBD2 identical over 8 bases. Germline trimming cut 5 bases from V and 4 bases from J; bases unmatched to any gene: 5. The CDR3 loop spans 14 amino acids. From germline, CDR1 is MNHEY and CDR2 SMNVEV (reference sequence). Here the CDR3 DNA reads TGTGCCAGCAGTCCGGGGGGGCGAGCAGATACGCAGTATTTT. This encodes CASSPGGRADTQYF.

The chain employs TRBV7-2 and TRBJ1-2; 8 nucleotides line up with TRBD1. With V trimmed by 5 bases and J by 5 bases, 10 bases remained unmatched. CDR1 is SGHTA, CDR2 FQGNSA, per germline. The CDR3 extends over 15 amino acids. CDR3 coding DNA: TGTGCCAGCAGCCACCCGGACAGGGCAATTTATGGCTACACCTTC. Translation gives CASSHPDRAIYGYTF.

This clonotype was recorded a few times. The chain is built from TRBV20-1 and TRBJ2-5, with 10 positions matching TRBD2. This CDR3 region has 15 residues. V shed 6 bases, J shed 5 bases, and the junction held 12 bases outside the gene matches. Germline-derived CDR1 and CDR2 are DFQATT and SNEGSKA (reference sequence). The CDR3 bases are TGCAGTGCCTCAGGGGGGGGACTAGCGACGGAGACCCAGTACTTC. This codes for CSASGGGLATETQYF.

The chain carries TRBV5-5 and TRBJ1-2; no clear D gene. This CDR3 comprises 14 residues. The V end lost 2 bases, the J end lost 4 bases, and 12 bases lay between the germline ends. CDR1 and CDR2 from the germline V gene are SGHKS and YYEKEE (reference sequence). CDR3 protein: CASSFDTSPYGYTF. CDR3 bases: TGTGCCAGCAGCTTCGACACGTCACCCTATGGCTACACCTTC. The full variable domain, rest sourced from reference TRBV5-5 and TRBJ1-2, is DAGVTQSPTHLIKTRGQQVTLRCSPISGHKSVSWYQQVLGQGPQFIFQYYEKEERGRGNFPDRFSARQFPNYSSELNVNALLLGDSALYLCASSFDTSPYGYTFGSGTRLTVV.

This clonotype was recorded once. The chain's CDR3 is CASSQSVVHEQYF. The CDR3 region has the DNA TGTGCCAGCAGCCAATCAGTAGTCCACGAGCAGTACTTC. The V call is TRBV7-9, the J call TRBJ2-7; D remains unclear. The CDR3 spans 13 residues. V was clipped by 5 bases and J by 5 bases, with 13 bases between them. Germline CDR1 SEHNR, CDR2 FQNEAQ (reference sequence).

In this sample, this clonotype turned up a few times. V and J are TRBV20-1 and TRBJ1-2; 8 positions match TRBD1. Trimming at V came to 3 bases and at J to 6 bases, leaving 9 bases not matched to a gene. CDR3 length equals 14 residues. Germline assignment: CDR1 DFQATT and CDR2 SNEGSKA (reference sequence). CDR3 sequence: CSASPRGRFDGYTF. The CDR3 bases are TGCAGTGCTAGCCCCAGGGGGCGATTTGATGGCTACACCTTC.

The chain joins TRBV4-3 to TRBJ1-5; D is uncertain. Germline lookup yields CDR1 LGHNA and CDR2 YSLEER. This CDR3 region has 13 residues. The germline V and J ends were trimmed by 0 bases and 6 bases, with 6 bases remaining between them. The CDR3 loop reads CASSQEHGQPQHF. As DNA, the CDR3 is TGCGCCAGCAGCCAAGAACACGGTCAGCCCCAGCATTTT.

This clonotype is labeled as large (0.1 to 1%). The J gene is TRBJ1-2, the V gene TRBV20-1; the D is unclear. V lost 1 base and J lost 4, with 7 bases in between. Germline loops: CDR1 DFQATT, CDR2 SNEGSKA (reference sequence). This CDR3 is built from 12 residues. CDR3 region: CSARGVGYGYTF. CDR3 coding DNA: TGCAGTGCTAGAGGGGTAGGCTATGGCTACACCTTC.

This clonotype was recorded only once. V and J are TRBV7-2 and TRBJ2-7, with D perhaps matching TRBD2 (6 bases). Trimming took off 3 bases at V and 0 bases at J, with 15 bases between the two ends. The CDR3 runs to 16 residues. Germline CDR1 is SGHTA and CDR2 is FQGNSA. The CDR3 loop reads CASSFHPIADSYEQYF. The DNA for the CDR3 is TGTGCCAGCAGCTTCCACCCTATAGCGGACTCCTACGAGCAGTACTTC.

J is TRBJ1-1 and V is TRBV10-3; D is unresolved. Trimming shortened V by 3 bases and J by 4 bases, and 3 bases separated the two germline ends. From germline, CDR1 is ENHRY and CDR2 SYGVKD. The CDR3 sequence is 11 residues long. As DNA, the CDR3 is TGTGCCATCAGTGAAGGCACTGAAGCTTTCTTT. This translates into CAISEGTEAFF.